This T cell receptor (beta chain) was recovered during a study of tumor-infiltrating lymphocytes in glioblastoma multiforme. As concerns this clonotype: Its matching antigen is unknown.

TCRB libraries came from RNA via three nested multiplex PCR rounds. Unique molecular identifiers were not described for the libraries. MiXCR, applied by TCRdb to the multiplex PCR reads, yields one record per CDR3 protein. The table records 7,500 to 10,000 distinct CDR3 sequences, 67% of them present only once. Notes on the study in general: Functional subtype sorting of these T cells was not performed.

Source material: brain tumor tissue. The source is a male donor with glioblastoma.

CDR3 loop: CASSPGVARVNEQFF. In DNA form, the CDR3 reads TGTGCCAGCAGCCCAGGAGTAGCAAGAGTCAATGAGCAGTTCTTC. This sequence joins TRBV11-2 and TRBJ2-1, with unresolved D. Germline CDR1 is SGHAT and CDR2 is FQNNGV. Trimming left V 5 bases short and J 6 bases short, with 17 bases between. This CDR3 is 15 amino acids long.